This T cell receptor beta chain originates from a study of cytomegalovirus exposure and HLA in healthy donors. Study in general: Among the 370 or so donors who were genotyped, over 70% fell in the genetic ancestry cluster that is associated with self-reported Caucasian donors. General observations from the study: Earlier results showed most TCR beta V segments being productive about 90% or about 30% of the time. The listing of some 170 TCR beta chains classed them as cytomegalovirus-associated.

Vbeta (60) and Jbeta (13) primers were used in the PCR. Only in-frame clones appear in the TCRdb table, and some are missing; sequencing was by immunoSEQ multiplex PCR. Seen here are 95,000 to 150,000 clones, about 81% observed once, and the top ten hold around 1%. On this clone: Its antigen is currently unknown.

With 5 bases clipped from V and 0 bases from J, the junction kept 13 bases outside the gene matches. CDR3 length: 19 residues. CDR1 and CDR2 (germline): LGHNT, FRNRAP. At the time of sampling, donors were nominally healthy, though unrecorded immune exposures were likely. Sequenced input: PBMCs. V gene TRBV12-5 combines with J gene TRBJ1-3; 10 bases are shared with TRBD1. The origin of this receptor is a woman under 40 in good health and CMV-seronegative. The CDR3 reads CASGHPDRGNIRSGNTIYF. CDR3 DNA: TGTGCTAGTGGTCACCCGGACAGGGGGAATATACGCTCTGGAAACACCATATATTTT.